These 25 T cell receptor beta chains originate from one sample sequenced in a study of blood T cells in healthy people across ages. A J-beta primer mix and a sample-barcoded 5' primer were used in a second PCR of roughly 6 to 11 cycles. One entry per CDR3 protein, called by TCRdb with MiXCR from the 5' RACE reads. The sample lists about 680,000 distinct CDR3 sequences, 45% to 50% occurring once. The sequenced sample consisted of blood. These receptors were obtained from a woman in her sixties or seventies in good health.

The CDR3 here is CASSFGLGLGEQYF. CDR3 nucleotide sequence: TGTGCCAGCAGCTTTGGGTTGGGCCTAGGCGAGCAGTACTTC. The rearrangement joins TRBV7-9 to TRBJ2-7; D call uncertain. The germline V gene encodes CDR1 SEHNR and CDR2 FQNEAQ (reference sequence). There are 14 residues in the CDR3. V was trimmed by 3 bases and J by 6 bases, leaving 15 bases between them.

This clonotype showed up just a few times. DNA for the CDR3: TGTGCCAGCAGCCCAAATGAAAAACTGTTTTTT. Protein: CASSPNEKLFF. The chain uses TRBV7-9 and TRBJ1-4; no reliable D call. CDR1 SEHNR and CDR2 FQNEAQ come from the germline V gene (reference sequence). The CDR3 has 11 residues. Deletions cut 5 bases from V and 5 bases from J, with 3 bases between.

The J gene is TRBJ2-1, the V gene TRBV7-9, with 14 positions matching TRBD2. The CDR3 covers 18 residues. Trimming at V came to 4 bases and at J to 0 bases, leaving 5 bases not matched to a gene. Looked up from germline, CDR1 is SEHNR and CDR2 is FQNEAQ (reference sequence). The CDR3 is CASSSHGTSGSSYNEQFF. In DNA form, the CDR3 reads TGTGCCAGCAGCTCTCACGGGACTAGCGGGAGCTCCTACAATGAGCAGTTCTTC.

The rearrangement joins TRBV29-1 to TRBJ1-2, with D unclear. In germline, CDR1 is SQVTM, CDR2 ANQGSEA. The germline V and J ends were trimmed by 3 bases and 3 bases, with 14 bases remaining between them. The length of the CDR3 is 14 residues. The CDR3 region has the DNA TGCAGCGTTGATGACGGTTCCTGGGACTATGGCTACACCTTC. Translation gives CSVDDGSWDYGYTF.

This clonotype has more than one count but fewer than ten. The chain links TRBV4-3 to TRBJ1-1; possible D gene TRBD1, 6 bases. Trimming shortened V by 0 bases and J by 4 bases, and 24 bases separated the two germline ends. Germline values: CDR1 LGHNA, CDR2 YSLEER. The CDR3 is made up of 19 amino acids. The CDR3 nucleotides read TGCGCCAGCAGCCAAGATTGGAAGTCCTGGGCAGGGGAGGGCACTGAAGCTTTCTTT. This sequence encodes CASSQDWKSWAGEGTEAFF.

The CDR3 DNA reads as TGTGCCAGCAGCTATGAGGGGCGTGGGGAGACCCAGTACTTC. Residues: CASSYEGRGETQYF. This chain links TRBV9 with TRBJ2-5, with D perhaps given as TRBD1 or TRBD2 (5 bases each). This CDR3 contains 14 residues. V was trimmed by 4 bases and J by 5 bases, leaving 15 bases between them. Germline CDR1 and CDR2: SGDLS and YYNGEE.

V is TRBV6-5 and J is TRBJ2-3; 10 bases map to TRBD2. CDR3 length equals 15 residues. V dropped 6 bases and J dropped 8; count of bases not matched to a gene: 11. CDR1 and CDR2 from the germline V gene are MNHEY and SVGAGI. CDR3: CASSSIAGGSGTQYF. The CDR3 nucleotides are TGTGCCAGCAGCTCTATAGCGGGAGGTTCCGGTACGCAGTATTTT.

The chain joins TRBV5-1 to TRBJ2-1; D remains unclear. Germline V gene sequence: CDR1 SGHRS, CDR2 YFSETQ. The CDR3 is 11 amino acids. V was clipped by 5 bases and J by 4 bases, with 4 bases between them. In DNA form, the CDR3 reads TGCGCCAGCAGGGAATACAATGAGCAGTTCTTC. Its protein is CASREYNEQFF.

The chain joins TRBV9 to TRBJ2-7, with 7 bases fitting TRBD1. There are 13 residues in the CDR3. Germline CDR1 and CDR2: SGDLS and YYNGEE. Trimming removed 4 bases from V and 1 base from J; junction bases left unmatched: 2. Written as DNA, the CDR3 is TGTGCCAGCAGCAAGGGACAGTCCTACGAGCAGTACTTC. Its translation: CASSKGQSYEQYF.

The chain combines TRBV14 with TRBJ2-7; D uncertain. The V gene's germline CDR1 is SGHDN and CDR2 FVKESK. Trimming took 2 bases from V and 0 from J, leaving 14 bases between them. The CDR3 is 16 residues long. The chain's CDR3 is CASSQTDGRFSYEQYF. The CDR3, as DNA: TGTGCCAGCAGCCAAACAGACGGGCGTTTCTCCTACGAGCAGTACTTC. Drawing the rest from reference TRBV14 and TRBJ2-7, the complete variable domain is EAGVTQFPSHSVIEKGQTVTLRCDPISGHDNLYWYRRVMGKEIKFLLHFVKESKQDESGMPNNRFLAERTGGTYSTLKVQPAELEDSGVYFCASSQTDGRFSYEQYFGPGTRLTVT.

Here the CDR3 DNA reads TGTGCCAGTACCATCGGACAGGGGGCCAATGAAAAACTGTTTTTT. Protein product: CASTIGQGANEKLFF. The rearrangement uses TRBV19 and TRBJ1-4, with 11 bases lining up with TRBD1. This CDR3 comprises 15 residues. Germline loops: CDR1 LNHDA, CDR2 SQIVND (reference sequence). Trimming took 7 bases from V and 5 from J; bases not matched to a gene: 6.

This clonotype showed up many times. The rearrangement uses TRBV11-2 and TRBJ2-7; no definite D call. The germline V gene has CDR1 SGHAT and CDR2 FQNNGV. CDR3 length: 11 amino acids. V lost 1 base, J lost 7 bases, and 5 bases lay in between. The CDR3 here is CASSLAREQYF. In DNA form, the CDR3 reads TGTGCCAGCAGCTTAGCCCGAGAGCAGTACTTC. The whole variable domain, remainder taken from reference TRBV11-2 and TRBJ2-7, is EAGVAQSPRYKIIEKRQSVAFWCNPISGHATLYWYQQILGQGPKLLIQFQNNGVVDDSQLPKDRFSAERLKGVDSTLKIQPAKLEDSAVYLCASSLAREQYFGPGTRLTVT.

The rearrangement joins TRBV20-1 to TRBJ2-6; maybe TRBD1 (5 bases). The CDR3 spans 17 residues. Trimming left V 3 bases short and J 0 bases short, with 15 bases between. Per the germline V gene, CDR1 is DFQATT and CDR2 is SNEGSKA (reference sequence). The CDR3 reads CSASLREGVSGANVLTF. CDR3 nucleotide sequence: TGCAGTGCTAGCTTAAGGGAAGGGGTCTCTGGGGCCAACGTCCTGACTTTC.

This chain connects TRBV18 to TRBJ1-6, with unresolved D. CDR1 is KGHSH and CDR2 is LQKENI in the germline V gene. This CDR3 is built from 15 residues. Trimming removed 2 bases at V and 8 bases at J, with 13 bases between. The CDR3 loop reads CASSPGVNKDSPLHF. DNA for the CDR3: TGTGCCAGCTCACCAGGGGTCAATAAGGATTCACCCCTCCACTTT.

This clonotype came up once. The chain is built from TRBV18 and TRBJ1-1; 10 nucleotides agree with TRBD1. Germline lookup yields CDR1 KGHSH and CDR2 LQKENI. With V trimmed by 0 bases and J by 0 bases, 7 bases remained unmatched. This CDR3 contains 18 residues. The CDR3 nucleotides read TGTGCCAGCTCACCACCTACGGGACAGGGGAAGGTGAACACTGAAGCTTTCTTT. Residues: CASSPPTGQGKVNTEAFF.

The chain joins TRBV20-1 to TRBJ1-6, with a possible D match to TRBD1 (5 bases). V was cut by 3 bases and J by 10 bases, with 16 bases left in between. The CDR3 is 14 amino acids. The germline V gene encodes CDR1 DFQATT and CDR2 SNEGSKA (reference sequence). The CDR3 DNA reads as TGCAGTGCTAGTCCCCCCAGGGTGGGATCACCCCTCCACTTT. Translation gives CSASPPRVGSPLHF.

As regards this clonotype: This could be a read error, since a much larger clone is one nucleotide away. The chain joins TRBV3-1 to TRBJ1-2; tentatively, D is TRBD1 (6 bases). Germline CDR1 and CDR2: LGHDT and YNNKEL (reference sequence). CDR3 length equals 19 residues. CDR3 sequence reads: CASSQEGRAEGDPTYGHTF. In nucleotides, the CDR3 is TGTGCCAGCAGCCAAGAAGGTAGGGCCGAGGGGGATCCTACCTATGGCCACACCTTC.

The V and J genes are TRBV6-2 or TRBV6-3 and TRBJ1-4; 8 bases are a match to TRBD1. CDR3 length: 14 amino acids. With 8 bases clipped from V and 7 bases from J, the junction kept 9 bases outside the gene matches. The germline V gene encodes CDR1 MNHEY and CDR2 SVGEGT. This CDR3 reads CASRDRGGGEKLFF. Here the CDR3 DNA reads TGTGCCAGCCGCGACAGGGGCGGCGGTGAAAAACTGTTTTTT.

This clonotype appeared once. V is TRBV12-3 or TRBV12-4 and J is TRBJ2-7, with TRBD2 matching 7 bases. This CDR3 comprises 11 residues. Losses at the gene ends were 5 bases for V and 10 bases for J; bases not matched to a gene: 5. DNA of the CDR3: TGTGCCAGCAGTGTACGGGACTATCAGTACTTC. Amino acid sequence: CASSVRDYQYF.

The chain's CDR3 is CSVEDGWRSTDTQYF. The CDR3 nucleotides read TGCAGCGTTGAAGATGGATGGCGGAGCACAGATACGCAGTATTTT. This rearrangement joins TRBV29-1 to TRBJ2-3; no definite D call. Trimming took off 0 bases at V and 0 bases at J, with 10 bases between the two ends. Per germline, CDR1 SQVTM and CDR2 ANQGSEA. The CDR3 contains 15 residues.

This clonotype has more than one count but fewer than ten. The chain employs TRBV28 and TRBJ2-6; TRBD1 matches at 7 bases. V trimming: 7 bases; J trimming: 2 bases; junction bases outside the gene matches: 8. CDR3 length equals 16 residues. Germline V gene data show CDR1 as MDHEN and CDR2 as SYDVKM. CDR3 coding DNA: TGTGCCAGCAAGCCTTCAAGGGGGCCTGGGGCCAACGTCCTGACTTTC. Translating it yields CASKPSRGPGANVLTF.

The rearrangement uses TRBV12-3 or TRBV12-4 and TRBJ1-5; no definite D call. This CDR3 contains 12 residues. Trimming pared 7 bases from V and 7 bases from J, leaving 11 bases between. The CDR3 protein is CASTLGAQPQHF. The CDR3 DNA reads as TGTGCCAGCACCCTTGGAGCCCAGCCCCAGCATTTT.

This rearrangement joins TRBV3-1 to TRBJ2-7; 8 nucleotides line up with TRBD1. This CDR3 spans 15 amino acids. Germline CDR1 reads LGHDT; CDR2 reads YNNKEL (reference sequence). Trimming at V came to 4 bases and at J to 1 base, leaving 6 bases not matched to a gene. CDR3 sequence (DNA): TGTGCCAGCAGCCCCGGACAGGGCCATTCCTACGAGCAGTACTTC. Its translation is CASSPGQGHSYEQYF.

The chain combines TRBV7-2 with TRBJ2-1; D is undetermined. The CDR3 totals 13 residues. Germline assignment: CDR1 SGHTA and CDR2 FQGNSA. The V end lost 3 bases, the J end lost 7 bases, and 10 bases lay between the germline ends. Here the CDR3 DNA reads TGTGCCAGCAGCTTGTTTAAAGGGAATGAGCAGTTCTTC. Translating it yields CASSLFKGNEQFF.

The chain has TRBV7-9 and TRBJ1-2; the D gene is possibly TRBD1 (5 bases). Germline assignment: CDR1 SEHNR and CDR2 FQNEAQ (reference sequence). Trimming removed 1 base at V and 8 bases at J, with 14 bases between. The CDR3 length is 14 residues. CDR3 bases: TGTGCCAGCAGCTTAGGCAGGGAGGATGGAGGCTACACCTTC. It is translated as CASSLGREDGGYTF.